What follows are 16 T cell receptor beta chains derived from one specimen sequenced in a study of blood T cell repertoires in COVID-19. Here immunoSEQ multiplex PCR was the method, and the copy in TCRdb shows in-frame clones only, minus some. The data hold some 100,000 clones, with roughly 80% observed a single time. Sequenced material: peripheral blood. The receptors were sampled from a man aged 50 to 59 with acute or convalescent COVID-19.

This chain connects TRBV4-1 to TRBJ2-1, with 14 bases fitting TRBD2. Germline assignment: CDR1 MGHRA and CDR2 YSYEKL. The CDR3 length is 15 residues. With V trimmed by 8 bases and J by 10 bases, 10 bases remained unmatched. The chain's CDR3 is CASSRLAGGPEEQFF. CDR3 coding DNA: TGCGCCAGCTCACGACTAGCGGGGGGGCCGGAGGAGCAGTTCTTC.

The V gene is TRBV27, the J gene TRBJ1-2; D perhaps matches TRBD1 (6 bases). Trimming pared 5 bases from V and 7 bases from J, leaving 11 bases between. Per germline, CDR1 MNHEY and CDR2 SMNVEV (reference sequence). This CDR3 spans 12 amino acids. The CDR3 coding sequence is TGTGCCAGCAGTCAGGGGATAAGTGGCTACACCTTC. Translation: CASSQGISGYTF.

The V call is TRBV3-1 (or the pseudogene TRBV3-2), the J call TRBJ1-1, with no clear D. CDR1 is LGHDT, CDR2 YNNKEL, per germline (reference sequence). The CDR3 runs 12 residues. Trimming removed 5 bases from V and 7 bases from J, with 11 bases in between. The CDR3 reads CASSFPNGEAFF. The CDR3 DNA is TGTGCCAGCAGCTTCCCGAACGGTGAAGCTTTCTTT.

This chain joins TRBV5-1 and TRBJ2-5, with 10 nucleotides matching TRBD2. The germline gives CDR1 SGHRS, CDR2 YFSETQ. This CDR3 has 14 residues. The ends lost 5 bases at V and 5 bases at J; junction bases unmatched: 6. This CDR3 reads CASSSGTSAETQYF. For the CDR3, the DNA is TGCGCCAGCAGTTCCGGGACTAGCGCGGAGACCCAGTACTTC.

The chain combines TRBV7-2 with TRBJ1-5; D is unclear. Germline-derived CDR1 and CDR2 are SGHTA and FQGNSA. Between the trimmed V and J ends, which lost 5 bases and 3 bases, there was a span of 17 bases. The CDR3 sequence is 16 residues long. CDR3 sequence (DNA): TGTGCCAGCAGCCCGCGTCCGACGGGGAACAATCAGCCCCAGCATTTT. As protein: CASSPRPTGNNQPQHF.

The chain carries TRBV7-6 and TRBJ2-1; 12 nucleotides match TRBD2. The germline V gene has CDR1 SGHVS and CDR2 FNYEAQ. Trimming at V came to 5 bases and at J to 5 bases, leaving 13 bases not matched to a gene. The CDR3 extends over 18 amino acids. The CDR3 DNA is TGTGCCAGCAGCCCCAGACTAGCGGGAGTGGCCCCCAACAATGAGCAGTTCTTC. Protein: CASSPRLAGVAPNNEQFF.

The chain joins TRBV2 to TRBJ1-5; TRBD1 aligns across 7 bases. Looked up from germline, CDR1 is SNHLY and CDR2 is FYNNEI. The V segment lost 4 bases and the J segment 6 bases; nucleotides outside the gene matches: 12. This CDR3 is built from 16 residues. The CDR3 coding sequence is TGTGCCAGCAGTGCTACCGGGACAGCCGGAGGTCAGCCCCAGCATTTT. Protein sequence: CASSATGTAGGQPQHF.

This chain joins TRBV5-1 and TRBJ2-4, with D perhaps matching TRBD1 (5 bases). The CDR3 loop spans 15 amino acids. The V and J ends lost 1 base and 0 bases respectively, with 8 bases between them. From germline, CDR1 is SGHRS and CDR2 YFSETQ. The CDR3, as DNA: TGCGCCAGCAGCTTGTCAGGGTTAGCCAAAAACATTCAGTACTTC. The encoded protein is CASSLSGLAKNIQYF. Combining the CDR3 with reference TRBV5-1 and TRBJ2-4 gives the whole variable domain KAGVTQTPRYLIKTRGQQVTLSCSPISGHRSVSWYQQTPGQGLQFLFEYFSETQRNKGNFPGRFSGRQFSNSRSEMNVSTLELGDSALYLCASSLSGLAKNIQYFGAGTRLSVL.

The chain has TRBV27 and TRBJ2-7; TRBD2 agrees at 7 bases. This CDR3 has 15 residues. The V gene end was trimmed by 2 bases and the J gene end by 4 bases; junction bases not matched to a gene: 8. Germline CDR1 reads MNHEY; CDR2 reads SMNVEV (reference sequence). This CDR3 reads CASSLASGAGYEQYF. The CDR3 nucleotides read TGTGCCAGCAGTTTAGCTAGCGGAGCGGGTTACGAGCAGTACTTC.

The rearrangement uses TRBV7-8 and TRBJ2-1; 14 bases agree with TRBD2. The V segment lost 0 bases and the J segment 12 bases; nucleotides outside the gene matches: 1. This CDR3 contains 14 residues. CDR1 and CDR2 from the germline V gene are SGHVS and FQNEAQ. This chain's CDR3 is CASSLAGTSGGQFF. The CDR3 DNA reads as TGTGCCAGCAGCTTAGCCGGGACTAGCGGGGGGCAGTTCTTC. Full variable domain (remainder filled in from reference TRBV7-8 and TRBJ2-1): GAGVSQSPRYKVAKRGQDVALRCDPISGHVSLFWYQQALGQGPEFLTYFQNEAQLDKSGLPSDRFFAERPEGSVSTLKIQRTQQEDSAVYLCASSLAGTSGGQFFGPGTRLTVL.

The genes are TRBV12-3 or TRBV12-4 and TRBJ2-1; D uncertain. The CDR3 has 11 amino acids. The ends were cut back, 7 bases at V and 5 bases at J, with 6 bases in the middle. CDR3 in amino acids: CASKLNNEQFF. CDR3 bases: TGTGCCAGCAAACTCAACAATGAGCAGTTCTTC.

The CDR3 spells CAISGQVSGANVLTF. In DNA form, the CDR3 reads TGTGCCATCAGTGGACAGGTCTCTGGGGCCAACGTCCTGACTTTC. The gene calls are TRBV10-3 and TRBJ2-6; possibly TRBD1 for D (6 bases). The CDR3 extends over 15 amino acids. With 4 bases removed from V and 0 bases from J, the gap between germline ends came to 7 bases. Germline V lookup: CDR1 ENHRY, CDR2 SYGVKD.

CDR3 in DNA: TGTGCCAGCAGCTCGAGCATTCTTCGGGTGAACACCGGGGAGCTGTTTTTT. Its protein product is CASSSSILRVNTGELFF. The genes are TRBV7-9 and TRBJ2-2; D unclear. Germline V gene sequence: CDR1 SEHNR, CDR2 FQNEAQ (reference sequence). The CDR3 runs to 17 residues. Trimming stripped 4 bases from V and 1 base from J, with 16 bases between.

The V call is TRBV11-2, the J call TRBJ2-3; TRBD1 aligns across 11 bases. Germline trimming cut 6 bases from V and 5 bases from J; bases unmatched to any gene: 4. This CDR3 has 14 residues. CDR1 is SGHAT and CDR2 is FQNNGV in the germline V gene. The DNA for the CDR3 is TGTGCCAGCAGTCGGACAGGGGGCAGAGATACGCAGTATTTT. It encodes CASSRTGGRDTQYF.

The chain recombines TRBV9 with TRBJ1-3; 9 nucleotides agree with TRBD1. The trim removed 0 bases at V and 9 bases at J, leaving 7 bases unmatched. In germline, CDR1 is SGDLS, CDR2 YYNGEE. The CDR3 covers 15 residues. CDR3 DNA: TGTGCCAGCAGCGTAGATCCGGGACAGGGCGGCACCATATATTTT. The encoded protein is CASSVDPGQGGTIYF.

The rearrangement joins TRBV13 to TRBJ2-5; 8 nucleotides align to TRBD2. In germline, CDR1 is PRHDT, CDR2 FYEKMQ (reference sequence). There are 15 residues in the CDR3. The V and J ends lost 0 bases and 5 bases, in that order; junction bases with no gene match: 5. The CDR3 is CASSLGGTSMETQYF. CDR3 DNA: TGTGCCAGCAGCTTAGGTGGGACTAGTATGGAGACCCAGTACTTC.